Presented here are 5 T cell receptor beta chains from one specimen sequenced in a study of early T cells in non-severe SARS-CoV-2 infection. Using its own MiXCR run on the 5' RACE reads, TCRdb lists one record per CDR3 protein. The sample consists of about 60,000 distinct CDR3 sequences, about 5.6% of them appearing once. The sequenced material came from whole blood. These receptors all come from an adult who was a healthcare worker with PCR-confirmed SARS-CoV-2 infection or an uninfected control (not recorded which).

This clonotype was found many times. This chain links TRBV3-1 with TRBJ1-2; weak D call: TRBD1 (5 bases). This CDR3 has 13 amino acids. Germline V CDR1 and CDR2: LGHDT, YNNKEL (reference sequence). V lost 3 bases and J lost 8, with 13 bases in between. The DNA for the CDR3 is TGTGCCAGCAGCCACCAGGGTACTGGGGGCTACACCTTC. Its translation is CASSHQGTGGYTF. Full variable domain (missing parts from reference TRBV3-1 and TRBJ1-2): DTAVSQTPKYLVTQMGNDKSIKCEQNLGHDTMYWYKQDSKKFLKIMFSYNNKELIINETVPNRFSPKSPDKAHLNLHINSLELGDSAVYFCASSHQGTGGYTFGSGTRLTVV.

The chain combines TRBV4-2 with TRBJ2-1; D tentatively reads TRBD1 or TRBD2 (7 bases each). The germline V and J ends were trimmed by 1 base and 5 bases, with 18 bases remaining between them. Germline-derived CDR1 and CDR2 are LGHNA and YNFKEQ. The CDR3 covers 17 residues. CDR3 loop: CASSQVRGGTAHNEQFF. CDR3 coding DNA: TGTGCCAGCAGCCAAGTGAGGGGGGGGACAGCGCACAATGAGCAGTTCTTC.

This clonotype was counted at least ten times. The chain uses TRBV7-8 and TRBJ2-3, with D perhaps TRBD2 (6 bases). Trimming removed 3 bases from V and 0 bases from J, with 16 bases in between. Germline V lookup: CDR1 SGHVS, CDR2 FQNEAQ. CDR3 length equals 17 residues. The CDR3 spells CASSLWTPGVSTDTQYF. As DNA, the CDR3 is TGTGCCAGCAGCTTGTGGACCCCGGGAGTTAGCACAGATACGCAGTATTTT. The full variable domain, with the rest looked up from reference TRBV7-8 and TRBJ2-3, is GAGVSQSPRYKVAKRGQDVALRCDPISGHVSLFWYQQALGQGPEFLTYFQNEAQLDKSGLPSDRFFAERPEGSVSTLKIQRTQQEDSAVYLCASSLWTPGVSTDTQYFGPGTRLTVL.

CDR3 nucleotide sequence: TGTGCCAGCAGCGTCCGGCGGGGAAATCAGCCCCAGCATTTT. The encoded protein is CASSVRRGNQPQHF. The chain combines TRBV7-2 with TRBJ1-5; D call uncertain. V was pared by 5 bases and J by 4 bases, with 12 bases between. Germline V gives CDR1 SGHTA, CDR2 FQGNSA. The CDR3 totals 14 residues.

This clonotype was recorded at least ten times. This rearrangement joins TRBV12-3 or TRBV12-4 to TRBJ2-7; D possibly corresponds to TRBD1 (7 bases). The CDR3 extends over 15 amino acids. The ends were cut back, 5 bases at V and 6 bases at J, with 20 bases in the middle. CDR3 in amino acids: CASSLWTGQGGEQYF. The CDR3 DNA follows: TGTGCCAGCAGTCTATGGACAGGCCAGGGAGGCGAGCAGTACTTC.